Below are 14 T cell receptor beta chains sequenced from a single sample in a study of beta chain features in type 1 diabetes. The whole isolated RNA underwent reverse transcription, so sequencing captured expressed TCRB transcripts. TCRdb's table, derived via immunoSEQ multiplex PCR, lists solely in-frame clones and lacks some. The profile covers about 290,000 clones, with 7% to 9% appearing a single time and more than 0.8% taken by the ten largest. The sample was central memory CD4+ T cells from blood. These receptors all come from a woman in her late teens or twenties in good health.

The chain couples TRBV20-1 to TRBJ2-3; no clear D gene. Trimming removed 5 bases at V and 6 bases at J, with 9 bases between. The germline gives CDR1 DFQATT, CDR2 SNEGSKA (reference sequence). The CDR3 is 11 amino acids. CDR3 nucleotide sequence: TGCAGTGCTCGGATACGGGATACGCAGTATTTT. Translating it yields CSARIRDTQYF.

This clone appeared many times. This rearrangement joins TRBV10-3 to TRBJ2-7; TRBD2 might be the D (5 bases). Trimming stripped 0 bases from V and 6 bases from J, with 6 bases between. CDR3 length: 12 amino acids. From germline, CDR1 is ENHRY and CDR2 SYGVKD. CDR3 DNA sequence: TGTGCCATCAGTGAGTCACGGGGCGAGCAGTACGTC. As protein: CAISESRGEQYV.

This clone was seen only a few times. This chain joins TRBV7-3 and TRBJ2-2; D gene unclear. The V and J ends lost 3 bases and 5 bases respectively, with 7 bases between them. This CDR3 region has 13 residues. Germline V gene data show CDR1 as SGHTA and CDR2 as FQGTGA. In DNA form, the CDR3 reads TGTGCCAGCAGCTTGCACTTAACCGGGGAGCTGTTTTTT. This gives the protein CASSLHLTGELFF.

At least ten counts were recorded for this clone. Other DNA sequences from this sample encode an identical CDR3 as well. The chain links TRBV5-1 to TRBJ2-1; D is ambiguous. This CDR3 spans 12 amino acids. Trimming took off 0 bases at V and 7 bases at J, with 5 bases between the two ends. Germline-derived CDR1 and CDR2 are SGHRS and YFSETQ. The CDR3 nucleotides are TGCGCCAGCAGCTTGGATCTGAATGAGCAGTTCTTC. Translation: CASSLDLNEQFF. Complete variable domain (other parts from reference TRBV5-1 and TRBJ2-1): KAGVTQTPRYLIKTRGQQVTLSCSPISGHRSVSWYQQTPGQGLQFLFEYFSETQRNKGNFPGRFSGRQFSNSRSEMNVSTLELGDSALYLCASSLDLNEQFFGPGTRLTVL.

This clone was recorded a few times. The V gene is TRBV7-3, the J gene TRBJ2-2, with a tentative D call TRBD1 (6 bases). The CDR3 spans 16 residues. Deletions cut 0 bases from V and 1 base from J, with 9 bases between. The germline gives CDR1 SGHTA, CDR2 FQGTGA. The chain's CDR3 is CASSLTPTGNTGELFF. In DNA form, the CDR3 reads TGTGCCAGCAGCTTAACCCCGACAGGGAACACCGGGGAGCTGTTTTTT.

The chain has TRBV9 and TRBJ2-2, with TRBD2 as a possible D gene (5 bases). Germline V CDR1 and CDR2: SGDLS, YYNGEE. The CDR3 has 16 amino acids. The V gene lost 4 bases and the J gene lost 0 bases, with 13 bases spanning the gap. The CDR3 coding sequence is TGTGCCAGCAGCCCAAATCTAGCTGCGAACACCGGGGAGCTGTTTTTT. Protein product: CASSPNLAANTGELFF.

The chain links TRBV7-9 to TRBJ2-1, with D possibly TRBD1 on 6 matching bases. V lost 9 bases and J 2 bases, leaving 14 bases between the germline ends. The CDR3 is made up of 14 amino acids. CDR1 SEHNR and CDR2 FQNEAQ come from the germline V gene (reference sequence). The CDR3 loop is CASLDTGTYNEQFF. CDR3 bases: TGTGCCAGTCTAGACACAGGGACCTACAATGAGCAGTTCTTC.

This clone came up a few times. The chain has TRBV6-1 and TRBJ1-2; TRBD1 aligns across 7 bases. The ends lost 4 bases at V and 0 bases at J; junction bases unmatched: 8. Germline assignment: CDR1 MNHNS and CDR2 SASEGT. The CDR3 runs 16 residues. The CDR3, as DNA: TGTGCCAGCAGTGGGTTCAACAGGGGATCTAACTATGGCTACACCTTC. It is translated as CASSGFNRGSNYGYTF.

This clone was found a few times. The chain recombines TRBV29-1 with TRBJ1-1, with D maybe TRBD1 (5 bases). Germline loops: CDR1 SQVTM, CDR2 ANQGSEA. The V end lost 4 bases, the J end lost 6 bases, and 15 bases lay between the germline ends. The CDR3 totals 13 residues. The CDR3 is CSVAWGGGAEAFF. The DNA for the CDR3 is TGCAGCGTTGCCTGGGGGGGTGGCGCTGAAGCTTTCTTT. The complete variable domain, with remaining parts taken from reference TRBV29-1 and TRBJ1-1, reads SAVISQKPSRDICQRGTSLTIQCQVDSQVTMMFWYRQQPGQSLTLIATANQGSEATYESGFVIDKFPISRPNLTFSTLTVSNMSPEDSSIYLCSVAWGGGAEAFFGQGTRLTVV.

The rearrangement joins TRBV4-2 to TRBJ2-3, with 9 bases lining up with TRBD1. The germline gives CDR1 LGHNA, CDR2 YNFKEQ. J gave up 6 bases and V 6 bases, and 19 bases lay outside the gene matches. The CDR3 is made up of 18 amino acids. The CDR3 coding sequence is TGTGCCAGCAGACAAAATTCCCCGGGGACAGGGAGTGTGGATACGCAGTATTTT. Protein sequence: CASRQNSPGTGSVDTQYF.

The table lists this clone with a few counts. The genes are TRBV29-1 and TRBJ1-1; perhaps TRBD1 as D (6 bases). The CDR3 totals 14 residues. Looked up from germline, CDR1 is SQVTM and CDR2 is ANQGSEA. Trimming left V 4 bases short and J 4 bases short, with 16 bases between. CDR3 nucleotides: TGCAGCGTTGGAGGTACGAGGGGGGGCACTGAAGCTTTCTTT. It yields the protein CSVGGTRGGTEAFF.

The chain employs TRBV4-1 and TRBJ2-7; D might be TRBD1 (6 bases). The ends were cut back, 4 bases at V and 4 bases at J, with 20 bases in the middle. The V gene's germline CDR1 is MGHRA and CDR2 YSYEKL. The CDR3 spans 16 residues. The CDR3 protein is CASSPSPRGFLYEQYF. In nucleotides, the CDR3 is TGCGCCAGCAGCCCGTCCCCCAGGGGCTTCCTATACGAGCAGTACTTC.

The CDR3 DNA reads TGTGCCAGCAGCCAACATCAGAGATCCAATCAGCCCCAGCATTTT. The encoded protein is CASSQHQRSNQPQHF. The chain employs TRBV4-2 and TRBJ1-5; D unresolved. V lost 2 bases, J lost 3 bases, and 11 bases lay in between. The CDR3 runs to 15 residues. The germline V gene encodes CDR1 LGHNA and CDR2 YNFKEQ.

This clone was seen more than once but under ten times. The chain combines TRBV11-3 with TRBJ2-1, with a possible D match to TRBD1 (5 bases). This CDR3 is 13 amino acids long. Germline V CDR1 and CDR2: SGHNT, YENEEA. V shed 3 bases and J shed 8 bases, with 11 bases lying between them. DNA of the CDR3: TGTGCCAGCAGCTTGCTTTGGGGCGATGAGCAGTTCTTC. Its protein is CASSLLWGDEQFF.